The T cell receptor beta chain under discussion was sequenced for a study of blood T cell repertoires in COVID-19. This CDR3 is 16 amino acids long. Trimming cost V 0 bases and J 0 bases; bases outside gene matches: 2. Per the germline V gene, CDR1 is SGHTS and CDR2 is YDEGEE. This clone has a single count. In the original analysis: Amplification with reference gene primers provided the estimates of nucleated cell counts. Sequencing used immunoSEQ multiplex PCR; TCRdb keeps in-frame clones, though not all of them. V, J and clone size derive from that table, while D and trimming were established from the DNA sequence. Counted here are a few hundred thousand clones, roughly 84% occurring once; the ten biggest clones make up about 2.1%.

The gene calls are TRBV5-8 and TRBJ1-2; 10 bases align to TRBD1. The source of this sequence is a woman in her sixties or seventies with acute or convalescent COVID-19. Material: peripheral blood. The CDR3 here is CASSLVGTGANYGYTF. The CDR3 DNA sequence: TGTGCCAGCAGCTTGGTCGGGACAGGGGCTAACTATGGCTACACCTTC.